Included here is one T cell receptor beta chain sequence, with context. The sample is drawn from a study of early stage breast cancer tumors. Across the whole study: Invasive lobular carcinomas made up about 30% of the 12 ER+/PR+/HER2- tumors. Average read coverage per sample was approximately 10-fold.

The data were produced by immunoSEQ multiplex PCR, yet TCRdb's version contains in-frame clones alone and is incomplete. This sample yields fewer than 50,000 clones, of which around 73% are seen a single time; about 7.8% belongs to the top ten. Trimming removed 6 bases at V and 8 bases at J, with 19 bases between. Germline V gene sequence: CDR1 SNHLY, CDR2 FYNNEI. The CDR3 totals 15 residues. The TCR sequence derives from a person in their fifties or sixties with breast cancer. Sequenced sample: blood. The chain recombines TRBV2 with TRBJ1-4, with TRBD1 as a possible D gene (5 bases). The CDR3 here is CASSGGIPGEEKLFF. The CDR3 DNA follows: TGTGCCAGCAGCGGCGGGATACCGGGGGAGGAAAAACTGTTTTTT.